Each of the 24 T cell receptor beta chains below was sequenced from the same sample in a study of T cells in Graves' hyperthyroidism and ophthalmopathy. RNA transcripts gave rise to amplified TCR beta CDR3 regions. An initial round of RT-PCR targeting the TCR CDR3 relied on the HTBI primer set. TCRdb fed the multiplex PCR reads into MiXCR, producing one record per CDR3 protein. The sample shows some 560,000 distinct CDR3 sequences, around 15% of them seen only once. The sample consisted of blood. The source of these receptors is a woman aged 40 to 55 with Graves' hyperthyroidism.

There are a few counts of this clonotype. The chain has TRBV18 and TRBJ2-5; 8 bases are shared with TRBD1. The germline CDR1 and CDR2 sequences are KGHSH and LQKENI. J lost 0 bases, V lost 4 bases, and 4 bases had no gene match. This CDR3 spans 15 amino acids. The CDR3 sequence: CASSLVDRDQETQYF. The CDR3, as DNA: TGTGCCAGCTCACTCGTGGACAGGGACCAAGAGACCCAGTACTTC.

Ten or more counts support this clonotype. The chain is built from TRBV12-3 or TRBV12-4 and TRBJ2-1, with D possibly being TRBD1 or TRBD2 (5 bases each). V lost 1 base, J lost 0 bases, and 10 bases lay in between. CDR3 length equals 16 residues. CDR3 nucleotide sequence: TGTGCCAGCAGTTTAGAAGAGGGGCGCTCCTACAATGAGCAGTTCTTC. Protein sequence: CASSLEEGRSYNEQFF.

Ten or more counts support this clonotype. This chain's CDR3 is CASSSPKREPYNEQFF. DNA for the CDR3: TGTGCCAGCAGCTCCCCTAAGCGGGAACCCTACAATGAGCAGTTCTTC. The gene calls are TRBV11-2 and TRBJ2-1; 7 bases are a match to TRBD2. Germline CDR1 SGHAT, CDR2 FQNNGV. This CDR3 region has 16 residues. Trimming removed 4 bases from V and 2 bases from J; junction bases left unmatched: 8.

This clonotype came up many times. The CDR3 is CASSVSIPGQHSNQPQHF. Here the CDR3 DNA reads TGTGCCAGCAGTGTTTCAATCCCGGGACAACATAGCAATCAGCCCCAGCATTTT. The chain has TRBV6-1 and TRBJ1-5; tentatively, D is TRBD1 (6 bases). There are 18 residues in the CDR3. The V end lost 4 bases, the J end lost 0 bases, and 19 bases lay between the germline ends. Germline V gives CDR1 MNHNS, CDR2 SASEGT.

This clonotype was picked up many times. J is TRBJ1-1 and V is TRBV28, with D hard to call. Trimming stripped 4 bases from V and 2 bases from J, with 8 bases between. Germline V gene sequence: CDR1 MDHEN, CDR2 SYDVKM. The CDR3 length is 13 residues. The CDR3 reads CASSSGFNTEAFF. CDR3 nucleotides: TGTGCCAGCAGTTCAGGATTTAACACTGAAGCTTTCTTT.

The genes are TRBV5-1 and TRBJ2-1; 9 bases align to TRBD2. The CDR3 is 15 residues long. Looked up from germline, CDR1 is SGHRS and CDR2 is YFSETQ. V shed 0 bases and J 8 bases; nucleotides not matched to a gene: 6. The CDR3 is CASSLVGSGSDEQFF. DNA for the CDR3: TGCGCCAGCAGCTTGGTTGGTAGCGGGAGTGATGAGCAGTTCTTC.

V is TRBV6-6 and J is TRBJ1-5, with D perhaps matching TRBD1 (5 bases). Germline V gene sequence: CDR1 MNHNY, CDR2 SVGAGI (reference sequence). V was trimmed by 0 bases and J by 0 bases, leaving 6 bases between them. This CDR3 spans 15 amino acids. CDR3 region: CASSYSGDSNQPQHF. CDR3 DNA: TGTGCCAGCAGTTACTCAGGGGATAGCAATCAGCCCCAGCATTTT.

This chain links TRBV6-1 with TRBJ1-5; tentatively, D is TRBD1 (6 bases). Per the germline V gene, CDR1 is MNHNS and CDR2 is SASEGT. The CDR3 is 13 amino acids. Trimming shortened V by 6 bases and J by 1 base, and 7 bases separated the two germline ends. The DNA of the CDR3 is TGTGCCAGCAGGGGGGCCAGCAATCAGCCCCAGCATTTT. As protein: CASRGASNQPQHF.

This clonotype turned up a few times. The V gene is TRBV25-1, the J gene TRBJ2-3; D is possibly TRBD1 or TRBD2 (5 bases each). Trimming cost V 7 bases and J 0 bases, with 14 bases left between them. This CDR3 has 15 amino acids. Per the germline V gene, CDR1 is MGHDK and CDR2 is SYGVNS. CDR3 nucleotides: TGTGCCAGCACCCGGGACGGGGTTAGCACAGATACGCAGTATTTT. Residues: CASTRDGVSTDTQYF. The full variable domain, in which reference TRBV25-1 and TRBJ2-3 provide the parts outside the CDR3, is EADIYQTPRYLVIGTGKKITLECSQTMGHDKMYWYQQDPGMELHLIHYSYGVNSTEKGDLSSESTVSRIRTEHFPLTLESARPSHTSQYLCASTRDGVSTDTQYFGPGTRLTVL.

J is TRBJ2-2 and V is TRBV13, with 12 bases matching TRBD1. Per germline, CDR1 PRHDT and CDR2 FYEKMQ (reference sequence). CDR3 length: 18 amino acids. V was pared by 3 bases and J by 1 base, with 6 bases of the junction left unmatched. CDR3 loop: CASSFFGTGGLNTGELFF. The CDR3 DNA is TGTGCCAGCAGCTTTTTTGGGACAGGGGGCTTGAACACCGGGGAGCTGTTTTTT. Full variable domain (outside the CDR3, taken from reference TRBV13 and TRBJ2-2): AAGVIQSPRHLIKEKRETATLKCYPIPRHDTVYWYQQGPGQDPQFLISFYEKMQSDKGSIPDRFSAQQFSDYHSELNMSSLELGDSALYFCASSFFGTGGLNTGELFFGEGSRLTVL.

This clonotype showed up many times. CDR3 bases: TGTGCCAGCAGCGCAGTAGGACAGGGGAACGACGAGCAGTACTTC. This encodes CASSAVGQGNDEQYF. V usage is TRBV9 and J usage is TRBJ2-7, with TRBD1 identical over 9 bases. CDR3 length: 15 amino acids. J lost 5 bases, V lost 3 bases, and 9 bases had no gene match. CDR1 and CDR2 (germline): SGDLS, YYNGEE.

This clonotype was found many times. This chain joins TRBV20-1 and TRBJ1-5; D is ambiguous. The CDR3 sequence is 16 residues long. V was trimmed by 0 bases and J by 3 bases, leaving 15 bases between them. CDR1 is DFQATT, CDR2 SNEGSKA, per germline (reference sequence). The CDR3 bases are TGCAGTGCTAGAGATTCACGGGCAGGTACCAATCAGCCCCAGCATTTT. This gives the protein CSARDSRAGTNQPQHF.

The chain couples TRBV20-1 to TRBJ2-3; TRBD2 is a possible D gene (6 bases). There are 14 residues in the CDR3. V gave up 1 base and J gave up 4 bases, with 12 bases separating them. Germline CDR1 reads DFQATT; CDR2 reads SNEGSKA (reference sequence). The CDR3 DNA reads as TGCAGTGCTAGAGGGCGGGATGCGTCAGATACGCAGTATTTT. The encoded protein is CSARGRDASDTQYF.

This clonotype was recorded at least ten times. The gene calls are TRBV28 and TRBJ1-1, with 9 bases fitting TRBD1. Germline trimming cut 3 bases from V and 7 bases from J; bases unmatched to any gene: 6. CDR1 is MDHEN, CDR2 SYDVKM, per germline. This CDR3 spans 14 amino acids. The CDR3 is CASSFRTGASEAFF. CDR3 in DNA: TGTGCCAGCAGTTTTCGGACAGGGGCAAGTGAAGCTTTCTTT.

For this clonotype: The junction departs from the called germline gene at one end, perhaps through a read error. The rearrangement links TRBV5-1 to TRBJ1-6; 8 bases match TRBD1. The CDR3 runs to 14 residues. Germline CDR1 and CDR2: SGHRS and YFSETQ. The CDR3 sequence is CTSSTGQANSPLHF. The CDR3 bases are TGCACCAGCAGCACGGGACAGGCTAATTCACCCCTCCACTTT.

This clonotype was picked up many times. The chain has TRBV5-1 and TRBJ2-7, with D hard to call. This CDR3 is 14 amino acids long. Trimming cost V 3 bases and J 0 bases, with 10 bases left between them. The germline gives CDR1 SGHRS, CDR2 YFSETQ. The CDR3 bases are TGCGCCAGCAGCTCCCGGCTGAGCTCCTACGAGCAGTACTTC. This encodes CASSSRLSSYEQYF. Full variable domain (rest looked up from reference TRBV5-1 and TRBJ2-7): KAGVTQTPRYLIKTRGQQVTLSCSPISGHRSVSWYQQTPGQGLQFLFEYFSETQRNKGNFPGRFSGRQFSNSRSEMNVSTLELGDSALYLCASSSRLSSYEQYFGPGTRLTVT.

This clonotype was detected a few times. The chain couples TRBV29-1 to TRBJ2-3; D may correspond to TRBD1 or TRBD2 (5 bases each). Germline V lookup: CDR1 SQVTM, CDR2 ANQGSEA. CDR3 length equals 14 residues. V lost 3 bases, J lost 0 bases, and 10 bases lay in between. CDR3 sequence (DNA): TGCAGCGTTGATATGGGGGTTAGCACAGATACGCAGTATTTT. Encoded protein: CSVDMGVSTDTQYF.

This clonotype was counted at least ten times. The CDR3 region is CASSSIAGRGLEQFF. For the CDR3, the DNA is TGTGCCAGCAGCTCGATAGCGGGAAGGGGCCTTGAGCAGTTCTTC. The chain links TRBV7-9 to TRBJ2-1; 8 bases agree with TRBD2. Germline-derived CDR1 and CDR2 are SEHNR and FQNEAQ (reference sequence). CDR3 size: 15 residues. J lost 9 bases, V lost 4 bases, and 11 bases had no gene match.

V gene TRBV5-1 combines with J gene TRBJ2-2; TRBD1 agrees at 11 bases. Per the germline V gene, CDR1 is SGHRS and CDR2 is YFSETQ. J was trimmed by 6 bases and V by 4 bases; bases with no gene match: 2. The CDR3 is made up of 14 amino acids. The CDR3 protein is CASSQGQGAGELFF. In DNA, the CDR3 is TGCGCCAGCAGCCAGGGACAGGGGGCCGGGGAGCTGTTTTTT. Using reference TRBV5-1 and TRBJ2-2 for the parts outside the CDR3, the full variable domain is KAGVTQTPRYLIKTRGQQVTLSCSPISGHRSVSWYQQTPGQGLQFLFEYFSETQRNKGNFPGRFSGRQFSNSRSEMNVSTLELGDSALYLCASSQGQGAGELFFGEGSRLTVL.

This clonotype was recorded many times. The chain has TRBV3-1 and TRBJ1-5, with TRBD1 as a possible D gene (6 bases). The CDR3 is 15 residues long. Germline V gene sequence: CDR1 LGHDT, CDR2 YNNKEL (reference sequence). Trimming took 1 base from V and 6 from J, leaving 13 bases between them. The CDR3 sequence: CASSQGAGEPQPQHF. The CDR3 DNA reads as TGTGCCAGCAGCCAAGGGGCAGGGGAGCCTCAGCCCCAGCATTTT. Full variable domain (rest looked up from reference TRBV3-1 and TRBJ1-5): DTAVSQTPKYLVTQMGNDKSIKCEQNLGHDTMYWYKQDSKKFLKIMFSYNNKELIINETVPNRFSPKSPDKAHLNLHINSLELGDSAVYFCASSQGAGEPQPQHFGDGTRLSIL.

This clonotype showed up many times. V and J are TRBV3-1 and TRBJ2-1; D possibly uses TRBD1 or TRBD2 (5 bases each). CDR1 and CDR2 (germline): LGHDT, YNNKEL (reference sequence). This CDR3 contains 14 residues. V lost 1 base and J 9 bases, leaving 13 bases between the germline ends. As DNA, the CDR3 is TGTGCCAGCAGCCAAGGGGGGAATACGGGTGAGCAGTTCTTC. Translating it yields CASSQGGNTGEQFF.

The sample holds many counts of this clonotype. The chain has TRBV27 and TRBJ1-2, with D possibly TRBD1 on 5 matching bases. V gave up 7 bases and J gave up 8 bases, with 8 bases separating them. The CDR3 totals 10 residues. Per the germline V gene, CDR1 is MNHEY and CDR2 is SMNVEV (reference sequence). CDR3 bases: TGTGCCAGCAAGGGGTACGGCTACACCTTC. Protein: CASKGYGYTF.

As concerns this clonotype: This may be a read error: a much more frequent sequence differs by one nucleotide. V gene TRBV12-3 or TRBV12-4 combines with J gene TRBJ2-1; D possibly corresponds to TRBD1 (6 bases). Deletions cut 7 bases from V and 6 bases from J, with 10 bases between. The CDR3 is 12 residues long. CDR3 coding DNA: TGTGCCAGCAACCAGGACAGCAATGAGCAGTTCTTC. It translates to CASNQDSNEQFF.

Only a few counts were recorded for this clonotype. The genes are TRBV7-8 and TRBJ1-5; D ambiguous. Germline CDR1 reads SGHVS; CDR2 reads FQNEAQ. The CDR3 extends over 16 amino acids. Trimming shortened V by 4 bases and J by 3 bases, and 16 bases separated the two germline ends. This CDR3 reads CASSSRMGRDNQPQHF. CDR3 nucleotide sequence: TGTGCCAGCAGCTCACGAATGGGCCGAGACAATCAGCCCCAGCATTTT.